A single sample is the source of the 13 T cell receptor beta chains below, sequenced in a study of blood T cell repertoires in COVID-19 (dated by TCRdb to the early 2020s). The library was produced with the immunoSEQ multiplex PCR assay. As stored in TCRdb, this immuneACCESS dataset retains in-frame rearrangements with V and J assigned. A fraction of the clones does not appear; measured against another copy, unresolved V genes explain less than half of the discrepancy, and the remainder lacks a known reason. The sample records some 250,000 clones, 81% of which are singletons. Less than 3% of the sample is taken by the ten largest. The sequenced sample was peripheral blood. Receptors were obtained from a woman in her sixties with active or convalescent COVID-19.

The genes are TRBV10-3 and TRBJ2-1, with 9 bases lining up with TRBD1. Germline assignment: CDR1 ENHRY and CDR2 SYGVKD. Germline trimming cut 9 bases from V and 6 bases from J; bases unmatched to any gene: 12. The CDR3 totals 15 residues. The CDR3 here is CAIKNRDREGNEQFF. CDR3 bases: TGTGCCATTAAAAACCGGGACAGGGAGGGCAATGAGCAGTTCTTC.

In this sample, this clone turned up once. This chain joins TRBV7-2 and TRBJ1-1; a weak D match, TRBD1 (5 bases). The CDR3 length is 13 residues. Trimming pared 7 bases from V and 7 bases from J, leaving 16 bases between. Germline V CDR1 and CDR2: SGHTA, FQGNSA. Here the CDR3 DNA reads TGTGCCAGCACCTACGGGGGAGGGCGTGAAGCTTTCTTT. Its protein is CASTYGGGREAFF.

This clone was counted a single time. The chain employs TRBV4-1 and TRBJ1-2; TRBD1 matches at 7 bases. The CDR3 totals 17 residues. J lost 0 bases, V lost 4 bases, and 11 bases had no gene match. Germline V gene data show CDR1 as MGHRA and CDR2 as YSYEKL. CDR3 region: CASSPSQGDSSNYGYTF. The CDR3, as DNA: TGCGCCAGCAGCCCCTCCCAAGGGGACAGTTCTAACTATGGCTACACCTTC.

The chain employs TRBV6-5 and TRBJ2-7; 8 nucleotides line up with TRBD1. CDR3 size: 15 residues. CDR1 and CDR2 (germline): MNHEY, SVGAGI. The junction had 6 bases not matched to a gene; V was cut back by 0 bases and J by 5 bases. The CDR3 DNA reads as TGTGCCAGCAGTTACTCTTGGACAGGGTCTGACGAGCAGTACTTC. Protein product: CASSYSWTGSDEQYF.

The J gene is TRBJ2-5, the V gene TRBV5-4, with D perhaps TRBD2 (5 bases). V shed 4 bases and J shed 2 bases, with 12 bases lying between them. The length of the CDR3 is 14 residues. Germline CDR1 reads SGHNT; CDR2 reads YYREEE (reference sequence). CDR3 region: CASSAGLAQETQYF. The CDR3 region has the DNA TGTGCCAGCAGCGCCGGACTCGCTCAAGAGACCCAGTACTTC.

CDR3 in amino acids: CASSSSEAFF. The CDR3 coding sequence is TGTGCCAGCAGTTCCTCCGAAGCTTTCTTT. The rearrangement joins TRBV28 to TRBJ1-1; D gene unclear. V dropped 4 bases and J dropped 8 bases, with 5 bases sitting between them. The V gene's germline CDR1 is MDHEN and CDR2 SYDVKM. The CDR3 contains 10 residues.

This chain uses TRBV4-1 with TRBJ1-5; 7 positions agree with TRBD1. Germline values: CDR1 MGHRA, CDR2 YSYEKL. Unmatched junction bases numbered 4, after V lost 4 bases and J lost 1 base. This CDR3 has 15 amino acids. For the CDR3, the DNA is TGCGCCAGCAGCCGTGACAGGGTCAGCAATCAGCCCCAGCATTTT. Protein product: CASSRDRVSNQPQHF.

The rearrangement joins TRBV6-5 to TRBJ2-7, with 8 positions matching TRBD1. The CDR3 is 15 amino acids. Trimming removed 8 bases from V and 2 bases from J; junction bases left unmatched: 11. Germline-derived CDR1 and CDR2 are MNHEY and SVGAGI. The CDR3 is CASGAGTGATYEQYF. DNA for the CDR3: TGTGCCAGCGGGGCCGGGACAGGAGCAACCTACGAGCAGTACTTC.

This chain uses TRBV19 with TRBJ2-2, with 8 bases aligning to TRBD1. The V gene's germline CDR1 is LNHDA and CDR2 SQIVND (reference sequence). V shed 6 bases, J shed 4 bases, and the junction held 19 bases outside the gene matches. The CDR3 spans 19 residues. CDR3: CASSQTGTGAARGTGELFF. In nucleotides, the CDR3 is TGTGCCAGTAGCCAGACCGGGACAGGCGCTGCTCGCGGCACCGGGGAGCTGTTTTTT.

This chain joins TRBV11-3 and TRBJ2-3; weak D call: TRBD2 (5 bases). CDR3 length equals 14 residues. Per germline, CDR1 SGHNT and CDR2 YENEEA. Trimming cost V 4 bases and J 2 bases, with 10 bases left between them. The CDR3 region has the DNA TGTGCCAGCAGCTCGACTACTATCACAGATACGCAGTATTTT. Translated, it gives CASSSTTITDTQYF. The variable domain in full, with the rest retrieved from reference TRBV11-3 and TRBJ2-3, is EAGVVQSPRYKIIEKKQPVAFWCNPISGHNTLYWYLQNLGQGPELLIRYENEEAVDDSQLPKDRFSAERLKGVDSTLKIQPAELGDSAVYLCASSSTTITDTQYFGPGTRLTVL.

The rearrangement uses TRBV14 and TRBJ1-2, with a possible D match to TRBD1 (5 bases). The V end was cut by 4 bases, the J end by 5 bases, with 20 bases between. CDR3 length: 16 amino acids. Germline-derived CDR1 and CDR2 are SGHDN and FVKESK. The DNA for the CDR3 is TGTGCCAGCAGCCCCGTTTCCCTAAGACAGTCGTATGGCTACACCTTC. As protein: CASSPVSLRQSYGYTF.

The V gene is TRBV24-1, the J gene TRBJ1-6, with 8 bases that match TRBD1. CDR3 length equals 15 residues. V dropped 4 bases and J dropped 6; count of bases not matched to a gene: 4. Germline V gene sequence: CDR1 KGHDR, CDR2 SFDVKD. CDR3 residues: CATSDQTGVNSPLHF. The CDR3 bases are TGTGCCACCAGTGACCAGACAGGGGTTAATTCACCCCTCCACTTT.

The V and J genes are TRBV19 and TRBJ1-1; TRBD1 is a possible D gene (5 bases). This CDR3 contains 14 residues. V was cut by 5 bases and J by 0 bases, with 10 bases left in between. CDR1 is LNHDA and CDR2 is SQIVND in the germline V gene (reference sequence). CDR3 sequence reads: CASSVGAMNTEAFF. The CDR3 coding sequence is TGTGCCAGTAGTGTTGGGGCTATGAACACTGAAGCTTTCTTT.